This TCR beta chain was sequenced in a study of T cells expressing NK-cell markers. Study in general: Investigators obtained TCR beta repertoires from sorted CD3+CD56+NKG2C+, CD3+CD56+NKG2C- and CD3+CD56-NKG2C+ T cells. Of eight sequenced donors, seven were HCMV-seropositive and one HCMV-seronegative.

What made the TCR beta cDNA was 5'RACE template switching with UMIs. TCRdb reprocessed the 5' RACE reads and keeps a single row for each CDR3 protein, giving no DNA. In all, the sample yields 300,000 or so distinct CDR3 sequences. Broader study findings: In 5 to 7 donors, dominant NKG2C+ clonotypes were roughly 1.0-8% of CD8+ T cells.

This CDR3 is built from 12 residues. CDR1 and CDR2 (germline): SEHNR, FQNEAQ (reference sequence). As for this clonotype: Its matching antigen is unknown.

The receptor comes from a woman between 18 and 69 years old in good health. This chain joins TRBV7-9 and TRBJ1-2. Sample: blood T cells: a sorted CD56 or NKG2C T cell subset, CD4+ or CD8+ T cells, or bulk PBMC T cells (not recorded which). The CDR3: CASRLGIRGYTF.